Below, one T cell receptor (beta chain) is given with its context. Study processing details: Nucleated cell counts were estimated from reference gene primer amplification. Data came from immunoSEQ multiplex PCR; TCRdb stores just in-frame clones and leaves some out. The V and J calls and clone size are taken from that table; D and trimming were inferred from the DNA. The sample shows around 140,000 clones, 70% to 90% of them seen only once. This entry is derived from a study of blood T cell repertoires in COVID-19. Study-level information: Some COVID-19 samples were acute and others convalescent; all came from the United States, Italy and Spain.

V was shortened by 1 base and J by 14 bases, with 12 bases between the two germline ends. In germline, CDR1 is SGHTA, CDR2 FQGNSA. CDR3 length: 12 residues. The receptor comes from a man in his fifties who had recovered from COVID-19. The source material was PBMCs or T cells enriched from blood (not recorded which). The chain couples TRBV7-2 to TRBJ2-1, with D tentatively TRBD2 (6 bases). This CDR3 is CASSLVTWGEFF. CDR3 in DNA: TGTGCCAGCAGCTTAGTCACATGGGGGGAGTTCTTC.